This TCR beta chain appears in the sequencing data of a study of cytomegalovirus exposure and HLA in healthy donors. V was pared by 5 bases and J by 2 bases, with 13 bases of the junction left unmatched. The CDR3 contains 17 residues. Per germline, CDR1 MNHEY and CDR2 SMNVEV (reference sequence). PCR used 60 Vbeta primers and 13 Jbeta primers. Only in-frame clones appear in the TCRdb table, and some are missing; sequencing was by immunoSEQ multiplex PCR. The data hold roughly 150,000 clones, with 70% to 85% observed a single time. Sequencing used PBMCs. The TCR comes from a male donor in good health and CMV-seronegative. The chain has TRBV27 and TRBJ2-3, with TRBD2 matching 7 bases. CDR3 sequence reads: CASSPPSVRDYTDTQYF. The CDR3 region has the DNA TGTGCCAGCAGTCCCCCCAGTGTGCGGGACTACACAGATACGCAGTATTTT.